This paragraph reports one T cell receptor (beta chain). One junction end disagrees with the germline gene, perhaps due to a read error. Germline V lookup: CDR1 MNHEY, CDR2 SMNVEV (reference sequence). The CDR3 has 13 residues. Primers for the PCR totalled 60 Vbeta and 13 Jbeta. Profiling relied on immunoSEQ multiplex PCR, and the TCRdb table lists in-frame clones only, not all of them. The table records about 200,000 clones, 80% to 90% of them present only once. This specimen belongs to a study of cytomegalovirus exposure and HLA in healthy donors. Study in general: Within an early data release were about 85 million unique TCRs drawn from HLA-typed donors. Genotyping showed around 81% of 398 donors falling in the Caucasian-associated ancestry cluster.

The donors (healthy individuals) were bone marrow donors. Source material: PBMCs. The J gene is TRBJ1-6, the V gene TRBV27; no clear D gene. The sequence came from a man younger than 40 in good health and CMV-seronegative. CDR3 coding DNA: TGTGCCAGCAGTTATCAAAGAGGGTCACCTCTCCACTTT. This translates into CASSYQRGSPLHF.